Listed below are T cell receptor beta chains from one sample, sequenced in a study of blood T cells in healthy people across ages. TCRdb re-called the 5' RACE reads through MiXCR, storing one row per CDR3 protein. In the table there are roughly 1,500,000 distinct CDR3 sequences, approximately 42% of which are singletons. Sequencing was done on a sample of blood. Receptors originate from a woman aged 18-30 years in good health. Both conserved end residues are part of each CDR3. Fields, in order: V gene, J gene, D gene, clone size, CDR3 DNA, CDR3 protein. The D gene is left open where the match is weak. Clone size is not always given. Where it is, it says once, few, many or a class for expanded clones.

V: TRBV5-1
J: TRBJ2-6
D: NA
size: few
DNA: TGCGCCAGCAGCTCCCAGACAGGGAGGACCAACGTCCTGACTTTC
CDR3: CASSSQTGRTNVLTF

V: TRBV6-2/TRBV6-3
J: TRBJ2-1
D: TRBD2
size: few
DNA: TGTGCCAGCAGTCGGGAGGCGGGGAACTACAACGGGCAGTTCTTC
CDR3: CASSREAGNYNGQFF

V: TRBV20-1
J: TRBJ1-5
D: NA
size: NA
DNA: TGCAGTGCTAGGCTGGGTGGACGTCAGCCCCAGCATTTT
CDR3: CSARLGGRQPQHF

V: TRBV6-2/TRBV6-3
J: TRBJ2-3
D: TRBD1
size: NA
DNA: TGTGCCAGCAAAAAACAGGGGGCCACAGATACGCAGTATTTT
CDR3: CASKKQGATDTQYF

V: TRBV5-1
J: TRBJ2-5
D: TRBD2
size: NA
DNA: TGCGCCAGCAGCCTGGGACTAGCGGGCGATTACAATGAGCAGTACTTC
CDR3: CASSLGLAGDYNEQYF

V: TRBV6-6
J: TRBJ2-4
D: TRBD2
size: few
DNA: TGTGCCAGCAGTTACTTTGCGGGAGGGCCGGGTGAGCAGTACTTC
CDR3: CASSYFAGGPGEQYF

V: TRBV21-1
J: TRBJ1-1
D: NA
size: NA
DNA: TGTGCCAGCAGCACCCGGACAGTCTACACTGAAGCTTTCTTT
CDR3: CASSTRTVYTEAFF

V: TRBV20-1
J: TRBJ2-3
D: NA
size: NA
DNA: TGCAATGCTAGACGAGGGGCGACGGCAGATACGCAGTATTTT
CDR3: CNARRGATADTQYF

V: TRBV12-3/TRBV12-4
J: TRBJ2-5
D: NA
size: few
DNA: TGTGCCAGCAGGTATAGCGGCGGGGAGACCCAGTACTTC
CDR3: CASRYSGGETQYF

V: TRBV6-2/TRBV6-3
J: TRBJ2-5
D: TRBD1
size: NA
DNA: TGTGCCAGCAGCACCATGGGGACAGTCCCTAATCGAGAGACCCAGTACTTC
CDR3: CASSTMGTVPNRETQYF

V: TRBV4-1
J: TRBJ2-7
D: NA
size: NA
DNA: TGCGCCAGCAGCCAAGAGACCGGGAGTCCCGAGCAGTACTTC
CDR3: CASSQETGSPEQYF

V: TRBV7-2
J: TRBJ1-2
D: NA
size: NA
DNA: TGTGCCAGCAGCTTGGGGCAGAAAAATAACTATGGCTACACCTTC
CDR3: CASSLGQKNNYGYTF

V: TRBV12-3/TRBV12-4
J: TRBJ1-6
D: TRBD1
size: once
DNA: TGTGCCAGCAGCCGGACAGGGGGCAGTAATTCACCCCTCCACTTT
CDR3: CASSRTGGSNSPLHF

V: TRBV20-1
J: TRBJ1-1
D: NA
size: NA
DNA: TGCAGTGCAGAGGGGATGAACACTGAAGCTTTCTTT
CDR3: CSAEGMNTEAFF

V: TRBV10-2
J: TRBJ2-5
D: NA
size: NA
DNA: TGCGCCAGCAGTGATCCCCTCGATCGGCAGCCCCCTGGTCGGGAGACCCAGTACTTC
CDR3: CASSDPLDRQPPGRETQYF

V: TRBV4-2
J: TRBJ2-3
D: TRBD2
size: few
DNA: TGTGCCAGCAGCCCAGGAGGGCTAGCGGGAGAGGCAGATACGCAGTATTTT
CDR3: CASSPGGLAGEADTQYF

V: TRBV12-3/TRBV12-4
J: TRBJ1-2
D: NA
size: NA
DNA: TGTGCCAGCCTCCCCCGGATCCCTGCTGGCTACACCTTC
CDR3: CASLPRIPAGYTF

V: TRBV6-6
J: TRBJ2-5
D: NA
size: NA
DNA: TGTGCCAGAACCCATGAGAGTGAGACCCAGTACTTC
CDR3: CARTHESETQYF

V: TRBV12-3/TRBV12-4
J: TRBJ2-7
D: NA
size: few
DNA: TGTGCCAGCAGTTTAGGAAAGGGCTTCTACGAGCAGTACTTC
CDR3: CASSLGKGFYEQYF

V: TRBV20-1
J: TRBJ2-7
D: NA
size: few
DNA: TGCAGTGCCCCACAGGTCCGCTACGAGCAGTACTTC
CDR3: CSAPQVRYEQYF

V: TRBV29-1
J: TRBJ2-1
D: TRBD2
size: once
DNA: TGCAGCGTTTCGAAGCGGGGGGTATACAATGAGCAGTTCTTC
CDR3: CSVSKRGVYNEQFF

V: TRBV11-1
J: TRBJ2-1
D: NA
size: NA
DNA: TGTGCCAGCAGCTTAGGTCAGCTTAATGAGCAGTTCTTC
CDR3: CASSLGQLNEQFF

V: TRBV6-6
J: TRBJ1-2
D: NA
size: NA
DNA: TGTGCCAGCAGTGCAAGGGGATCGGGGGGCTACACCTTC
CDR3: CASSARGSGGYTF

V: TRBV10-3
J: TRBJ1-4
D: NA
size: NA
DNA: TGTGCCATCAGTGAGGACCTCCTTAATGAAAAACTGTTTTTT
CDR3: CAISEDLLNEKLFF

V: TRBV9
J: TRBJ2-7
D: NA
size: NA
DNA: TGTGCCAGCAGCGTAGACTGGGCAGGGACCTACGAGCAGTACTTC
CDR3: CASSVDWAGTYEQYF

V: TRBV20-1
J: TRBJ1-2
D: NA
size: few
DNA: TGCAGTGCTAGTCAGGGTAGCTATGGCTACACCTTC
CDR3: CSASQGSYGYTF

V: TRBV4-1
J: TRBJ2-1
D: NA
size: NA
DNA: TGCGCCAGCAGCCATATCACTAGCCACACGTTCAGTGAGCAGTTCTTC
CDR3: CASSHITSHTFSEQFF

V: TRBV11-2
J: TRBJ2-7
D: TRBD2
size: NA
DNA: TGCGCCAGCAGCGCCTTGACTAGCGGAGCCTACGAGCAGTACTTC
CDR3: CASSALTSGAYEQYF

V: TRBV14
J: TRBJ1-1
D: NA
size: NA
DNA: TGTGCCAGCAGCCAAGCTCTAGGTATTCGCACTGAAGCTTTCTTT
CDR3: CASSQALGIRTEAFF

V: TRBV4-1
J: TRBJ2-4
D: NA
size: once
DNA: TGCGCCAGCAGCCAAGAAGGGGATGGGGCACTAGCCAAAAACATTCAGTACTTC
CDR3: CASSQEGDGALAKNIQYF

V: TRBV6-5
J: TRBJ2-3
D: NA
size: NA
DNA: TGTGCCAGCAATCCACAGGGTAGCACAGATACGCAGTATTTT
CDR3: CASNPQGSTDTQYF

V: TRBV12-3/TRBV12-4
J: TRBJ1-1
D: NA
size: few
DNA: TGTGCCAGCCAGGGACCCATGAACACTGAAGCTTTCTTT
CDR3: CASQGPMNTEAFF

V: TRBV12-3/TRBV12-4
J: TRBJ2-7
D: TRBD1
size: few
DNA: TGTGCCAGCAGGACCGGGACAGGGACCTACGAGCAGTACTTC
CDR3: CASRTGTGTYEQYF

V: TRBV4-2
J: TRBJ1-5
D: TRBD1
size: NA
DNA: TGTGCCAGCCAACCGGAGGACAGGGGCAATCAGCCCCAGCATTTT
CDR3: CASQPEDRGNQPQHF

V: TRBV3-1
J: TRBJ2-7
D: NA
size: NA
DNA: TGTGCCAGCAGCCAAGGGACAGCTTTCTACGAGCAGTACTTC
CDR3: CASSQGTAFYEQYF

V: TRBV7-2
J: TRBJ2-4
D: NA
size: few
DNA: TGTGCCAGCAGCCGCTCTACGATGGAGCAGTACTTC
CDR3: CASSRSTMEQYF

V: TRBV4-2
J: TRBJ2-3
D: TRBD1
size: NA
DNA: TGTGCCAGCAGCCAAGATGTCTCAGGGGACAGGGGGTGTACAGATACGCAGTATTTT
CDR3: CASSQDVSGDRGCTDTQYF

V: TRBV29-1
J: TRBJ1-2
D: NA
size: NA
DNA: TGCAGCGTTGCTACGGCTCCCGACTATGGCTACACCTTC
CDR3: CSVATAPDYGYTF

V: TRBV5-1
J: TRBJ1-6
D: NA
size: NA
DNA: TGCGCCAGCAGCCTCTCCTATCCAGGGGATTCACCCCTCCACTTT
CDR3: CASSLSYPGDSPLHF

V: TRBV6-1
J: TRBJ2-3
D: NA
size: NA
DNA: TGTGCCAGCGGCCCACAACCCCAGGCCACAGATACGCAGTATTTT
CDR3: CASGPQPQATDTQYF

V: TRBV29-1
J: TRBJ2-7
D: NA
size: NA
DNA: TGCAGCGTTGACAGGTTCGGAGAGCAGTACTTC
CDR3: CSVDRFGEQYF

V: TRBV12-3/TRBV12-4
J: TRBJ1-3
D: NA
size: NA
DNA: TGTGCCAGCGCGGGGTACGCTGGAAACACCATATATTTT
CDR3: CASAGYAGNTIYF

V: TRBV6-1
J: TRBJ1-2
D: TRBD1
size: NA
DNA: TGTGCCAGCAGTGAAGTAACAGGGGGCAACTATGGCTACACCTTC
CDR3: CASSEVTGGNYGYTF

V: TRBV29-1
J: TRBJ1-2
D: NA
size: NA
DNA: TGCAGCGTCGAAGGGACGGTTAACTATGGCTACACCTTC
CDR3: CSVEGTVNYGYTF

V: TRBV12-3/TRBV12-4
J: TRBJ2-1
D: NA
size: NA
DNA: TGTGCCAGCAGTTCGGGCAGTGGGAATGAGCAGTTCTTC
CDR3: CASSSGSGNEQFF

V: TRBV3-1
J: TRBJ2-7
D: TRBD2
size: NA
DNA: TGTGCCAGCAAAGGGTCTAGCGGATCCTACGAGCAGTACTTC
CDR3: CASKGSSGSYEQYF

V: TRBV20-1
J: TRBJ2-3
D: NA
size: NA
DNA: TGCAGTGCTAGCCAGGCGGGGGATACGCAGTATTTT
CDR3: CSASQAGDTQYF

V: TRBV12-3/TRBV12-4
J: TRBJ1-2
D: NA
size: NA
DNA: TGTGCCAGCAGACCTGTCGGGATTGGCTACACCTTC
CDR3: CASRPVGIGYTF

V: TRBV5-1
J: TRBJ1-1
D: NA
size: few
DNA: TGCGCCAGCAGCCCCCGTCCTCCGGGGGCTGGGAACACTGAAGCTTTCTTT
CDR3: CASSPRPPGAGNTEAFF

V: TRBV27
J: TRBJ2-5
D: TRBD2
size: many
DNA: TGTGCCAGCACCCTAGGCTTGGGACTAGGGGCCCAGTACTTC
CDR3: CASTLGLGLGAQYF

V: TRBV4-1
J: TRBJ1-6
D: NA
size: NA
DNA: TGCGCCAGCAGCCAAGGTATGGGGGCGGCACCCCTCCACTTT
CDR3: CASSQGMGAAPLHF

V: TRBV20-1
J: TRBJ2-1
D: NA
size: NA
DNA: TGCAGTGCTAGAGATATTAGGGGCAGGGCACCCAATGAGCAGTTCTTC
CDR3: CSARDIRGRAPNEQFF

V: TRBV7-6
J: TRBJ2-1
D: TRBD2
size: NA
DNA: TGTGCCAGTCAGGTCCTCCGGGCGGGGGGGAACAATGAGCAGTTCTTC
CDR3: CASQVLRAGGNNEQFF

V: TRBV20-1
J: TRBJ2-3
D: TRBD2
size: few
DNA: TGCAGTGGTCAAAGCGGGATAGATACGCAGTATTTT
CDR3: CSGQSGIDTQYF

V: TRBV5-1
J: TRBJ2-4
D: NA
size: few
DNA: TGCGCCAGCAGCTTGGTTCCTGAAAACATTCAGTACTTC
CDR3: CASSLVPENIQYF

V: TRBV10-3
J: TRBJ2-5
D: TRBD2
size: few
DNA: TGTGCCATCAGTCTCGGGGGGGCCCAAGAGACCCAGTACTTC
CDR3: CAISLGGAQETQYF

V: TRBV5-1
J: TRBJ1-1
D: NA
size: many
DNA: TGTGCCAGCAGTTTAGAGGGCGGCACTGAAGCTTTCTTT
CDR3: CASSLEGGTEAFF

V: TRBV7-2
J: TRBJ2-1
D: TRBD2
size: few
DNA: TGTGCCAGCAGCGACGGACTAGCGGGGCGCAATGAGCAGTTCTTC
CDR3: CASSDGLAGRNEQFF

V: TRBV6-6
J: TRBJ2-5
D: NA
size: NA
DNA: TGTGCCAGCAGGTTAAAAAGCGATCAAGAGACCCAGTACTTC
CDR3: CASRLKSDQETQYF

V: TRBV6-5
J: TRBJ1-4
D: TRBD1
size: few
DNA: TGTGCCAGCAGTTACTCCAGGGACAGCGAAAAACTGTTTTTT
CDR3: CASSYSRDSEKLFF